This T cell receptor beta chain was profiled in a study of blood T cells in healthy people across ages. It was with a sample-barcoded 5' primer and a J-beta primer mix that a second PCR of about 6 to 12 cycles was run. MiXCR, applied by TCRdb to the 5' RACE reads, yields one record per CDR3 protein. The sample yields 550,000 to 750,000 distinct CDR3 sequences, about 21% seen once. Germline V gene data show CDR1 as SGHRS and CDR2 as YFSETQ. The CDR3 spans 15 residues. Every sample gave at least 5.5 micrograms of total RNA when it was extracted. Whole-study findings and limits: The recorded TCR beta diversity per million T cells decreased in a roughly linear manner with age. Both naive CD4+ cell counts and diversity were greater in long-lived donors than in aged donors.

This clonotype was observed a few times. As yet, its antigen is unknown. An end of the junction differs from the germline gene, which may be a read error. This clonotype was obtained from a man between 65 and 80 years old in good health. The chain couples TRBV5-1 to TRBJ1-4; possible D gene TRBD1, 6 bases. Sequenced input: blood. CDR3 protein: CAGSFNRAADEKLFF. The DNA for the CDR3 is TGCGCCGGCAGCTTCAACAGGGCGGCAGATGAAAAACTGTTTTTT.